The T cell receptor beta chain described here comes from a study of blood T cell repertoires in COVID-19. Overall study context: Nucleic acid was either cDNA or gDNA, and it came from T cells, B-cell-depleted T cells, or PBMCs.

Study processing details: How many nucleated cells were present was estimated from reference gene primer amplification. Some clones are missing from TCRdb's copy, which holds only in-frame ones; the method was immunoSEQ multiplex PCR. V, J and clone size reflect that table, while D and trimming were determined from the DNA. The sample has 150,000 to 170,000 clones; around three quarters are singletons. The V gene end was trimmed by 1 base and the J gene end by 5 bases; junction bases not matched to a gene: 5. CDR1 and CDR2 (germline): MNHNS, SASEGT. This CDR3 is built from 16 residues. This TCR came from an elderly man with acute or convalescent COVID-19. The V call is TRBV6-1, the J call TRBJ1-4, with TRBD1 matching 9 bases. The specimen was peripheral blood. CDR3 coding DNA: TGTGCCAGCAGTGAAGTTAGGGGGACAGGGAATGAAAAACTGTTTTTT. Translation: CASSEVRGTGNEKLFF.